This T cell receptor (beta chain) was captured in a study of OX40 agonist ivuxolimab in advanced cancers. At the level of the study: Patients were treated with intravenous ivuxolimab, dosed at 0.01 to 10 mg/kg and infused every 2 weeks.

Using immunoSEQ multiplex PCR, the repertoire was profiled, and TCRdb retains in-frame clones only, with some absent. This sample has around 62,000 clones, with nearly 90% found just once. Samples were taken at baseline and on day 1 of cycles 4 and 7. Concerning this clone itself: As yet, its antigen is unknown.

General study findings and limits: The study observed clonal expansion of CD4+ and CD8+ blood T cells by week 6 at 0.1 to 3.0 mg/kg.

The CDR3 loop spans 13 amino acids. With 4 bases removed from V and 13 bases from J, the gap between germline ends came to 19 bases. Germline lookup yields CDR1 LNHDA and CDR2 SQIVND (reference sequence). Sequencing used CD4+ or CD8+ T cells sorted from blood, obtained in a trial of the OX40 agonist ivuxolimab. The receptor was derived from an adult with an advanced solid tumor such as melanoma, head and neck, liver or kidney cancer. The V gene is TRBV19, the J gene TRBJ1-2; D remains ambiguous. Here the CDR3 DNA reads TGTGCCAGTAGTAGCCCGACCAAGCAGCATCGCACCTTC. As protein: CASSSPTKQHRTF. Together with reference TRBV19 and TRBJ1-2, the CDR3 gives the full variable domain: DGGITQSPKYLFRKEGQNVTLSCEQNLNHDAMYWYRQDPGQGLRLIYYSQIVNDFQKGDIAEGYSVSREKKESFPLTVTSAQKNPTAFYLCASSSPTKQHRTFGSGTRLTVV.